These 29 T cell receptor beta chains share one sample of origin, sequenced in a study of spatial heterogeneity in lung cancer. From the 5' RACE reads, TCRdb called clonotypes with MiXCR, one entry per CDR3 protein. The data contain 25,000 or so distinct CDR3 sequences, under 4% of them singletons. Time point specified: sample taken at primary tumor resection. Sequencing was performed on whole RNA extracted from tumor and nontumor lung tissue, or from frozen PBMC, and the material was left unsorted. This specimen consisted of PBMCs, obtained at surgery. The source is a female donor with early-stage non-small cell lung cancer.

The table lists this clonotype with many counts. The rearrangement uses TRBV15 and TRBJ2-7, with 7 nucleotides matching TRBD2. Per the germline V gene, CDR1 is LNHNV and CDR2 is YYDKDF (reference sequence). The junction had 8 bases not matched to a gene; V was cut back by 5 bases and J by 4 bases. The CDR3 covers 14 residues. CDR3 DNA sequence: TGTGCCACCAGCCCCTTGGCGGGAGATTACGAGCAGTACTTC. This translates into CATSPLAGDYEQYF.

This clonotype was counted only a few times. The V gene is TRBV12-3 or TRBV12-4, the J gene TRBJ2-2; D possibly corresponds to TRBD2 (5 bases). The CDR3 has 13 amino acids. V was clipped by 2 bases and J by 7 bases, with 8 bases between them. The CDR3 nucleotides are TGTGCCAGCAGTTTACGGGCGGGCGGGGAGCTGTTTTTT. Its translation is CASSLRAGGELFF.

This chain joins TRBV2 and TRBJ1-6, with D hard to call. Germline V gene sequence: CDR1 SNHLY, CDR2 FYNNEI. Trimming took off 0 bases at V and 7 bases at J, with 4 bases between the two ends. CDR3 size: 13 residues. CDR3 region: CASSEAWNSPLHF. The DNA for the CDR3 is TGTGCCAGCAGTGAAGCGTGGAATTCACCCCTCCACTTT.

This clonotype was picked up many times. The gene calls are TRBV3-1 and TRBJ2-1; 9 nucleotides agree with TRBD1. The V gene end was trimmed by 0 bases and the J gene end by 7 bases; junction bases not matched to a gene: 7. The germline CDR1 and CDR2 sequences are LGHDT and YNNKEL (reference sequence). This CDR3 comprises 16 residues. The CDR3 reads CASSQDLGTGFNEQFF. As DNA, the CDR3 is TGTGCCAGCAGCCAAGACTTAGGGACAGGGTTTAATGAGCAGTTCTTC.

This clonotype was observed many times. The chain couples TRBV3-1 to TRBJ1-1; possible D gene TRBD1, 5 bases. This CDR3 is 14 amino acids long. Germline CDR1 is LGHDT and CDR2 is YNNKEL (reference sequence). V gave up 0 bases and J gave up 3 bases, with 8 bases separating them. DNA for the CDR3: TGTGCCAGCAGCCAAGATTTGGGGCACACTGAAGCTTTCTTT. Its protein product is CASSQDLGHTEAFF.

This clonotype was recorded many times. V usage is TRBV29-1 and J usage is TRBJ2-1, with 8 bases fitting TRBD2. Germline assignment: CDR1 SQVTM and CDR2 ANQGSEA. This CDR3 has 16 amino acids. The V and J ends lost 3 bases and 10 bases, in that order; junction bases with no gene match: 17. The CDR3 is CSVDVLRTSRTREQFF. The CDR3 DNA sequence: TGCAGCGTTGATGTCCTCAGGACTAGCAGGACGAGGGAGCAGTTCTTC.

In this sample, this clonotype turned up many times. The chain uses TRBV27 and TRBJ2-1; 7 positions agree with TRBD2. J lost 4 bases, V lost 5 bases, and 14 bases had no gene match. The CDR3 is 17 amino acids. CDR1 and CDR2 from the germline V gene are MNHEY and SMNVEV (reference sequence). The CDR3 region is CASSPNPTSAPYNEQFF. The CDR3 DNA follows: TGTGCCAGCAGTCCTAACCCAACTAGCGCGCCATACAATGAGCAGTTCTTC.

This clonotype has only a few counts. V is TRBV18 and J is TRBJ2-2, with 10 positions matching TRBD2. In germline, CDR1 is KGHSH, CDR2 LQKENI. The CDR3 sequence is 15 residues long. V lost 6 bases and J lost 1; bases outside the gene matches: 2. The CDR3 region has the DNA TGTGCCAGCTCCCGGACTAGCGGGAACACCGGGGAGCTGTTTTTT. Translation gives CASSRTSGNTGELFF. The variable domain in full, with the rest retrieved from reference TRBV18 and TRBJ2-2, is NAGVMQNPRHLVRRRGQEARLRCSPMKGHSHVYWYRQLPEEGLKFMVYLQKENIIDESGMPKERFSAEFPKEGPSILRIQQVVRGDSAAYFCASSRTSGNTGELFFGEGSRLTVL.

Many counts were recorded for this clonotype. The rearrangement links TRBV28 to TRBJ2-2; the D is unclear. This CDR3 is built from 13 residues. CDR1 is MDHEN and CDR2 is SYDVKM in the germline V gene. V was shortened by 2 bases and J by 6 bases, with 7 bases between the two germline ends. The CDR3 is CASSLREAGELFF. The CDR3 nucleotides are TGTGCCAGCAGTTTAAGAGAGGCCGGGGAGCTGTTTTTT. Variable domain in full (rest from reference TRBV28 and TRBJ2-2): DVKVTQSSRYLVKRTGEKVFLECVQDMDHENMFWYRQDPGLGLRLIYFSYDVKMKEKGDIPEGYSVSREKKERFSLILESASTNQTSMYLCASSLREAGELFFGEGSRLTVL.

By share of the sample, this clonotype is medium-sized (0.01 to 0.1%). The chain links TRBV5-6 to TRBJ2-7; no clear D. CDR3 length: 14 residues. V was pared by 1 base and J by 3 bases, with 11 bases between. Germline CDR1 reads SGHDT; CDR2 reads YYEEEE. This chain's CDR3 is CASSLRRNYYEQYF. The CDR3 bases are TGTGCCAGCAGCTTGAGACGGAACTACTACGAGCAGTACTTC.

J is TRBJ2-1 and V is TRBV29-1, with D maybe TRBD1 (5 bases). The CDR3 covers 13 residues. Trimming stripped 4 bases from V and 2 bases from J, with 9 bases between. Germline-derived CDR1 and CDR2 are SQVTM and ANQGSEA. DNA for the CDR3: TGCAGCGTTGGGGTGACAGCCTACAATGAGCAGTTCTTC. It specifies CSVGVTAYNEQFF.

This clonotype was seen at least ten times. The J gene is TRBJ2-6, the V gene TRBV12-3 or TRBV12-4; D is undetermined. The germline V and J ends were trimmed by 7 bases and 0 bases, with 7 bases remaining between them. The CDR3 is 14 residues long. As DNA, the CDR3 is TGTGCCAGCAACGAGCACTCTGGGGCCAACGTCCTGACTTTC. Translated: CASNEHSGANVLTF.

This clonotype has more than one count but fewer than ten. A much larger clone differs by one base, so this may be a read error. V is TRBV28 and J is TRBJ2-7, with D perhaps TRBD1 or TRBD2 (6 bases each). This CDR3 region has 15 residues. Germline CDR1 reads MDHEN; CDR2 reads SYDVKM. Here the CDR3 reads CVSKIRQAGTYEQYF. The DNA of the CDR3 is TGTGTCAGCAAAATAAGACAGGCGGGGACCTACGAGCAGTACTTC.

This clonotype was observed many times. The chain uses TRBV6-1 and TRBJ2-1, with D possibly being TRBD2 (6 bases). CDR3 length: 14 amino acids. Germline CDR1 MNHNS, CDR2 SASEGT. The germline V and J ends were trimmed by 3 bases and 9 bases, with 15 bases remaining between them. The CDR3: CASSEGLVGGEQFF. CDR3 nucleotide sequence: TGTGCCAGCAGTGAGGGCCTCGTCGGGGGTGAGCAGTTCTTC.

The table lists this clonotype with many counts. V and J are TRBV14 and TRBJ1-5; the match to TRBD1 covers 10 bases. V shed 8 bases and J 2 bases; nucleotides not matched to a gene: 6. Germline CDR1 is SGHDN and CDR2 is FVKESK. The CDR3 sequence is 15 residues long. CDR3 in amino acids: CASSGQGSGNQPQHF. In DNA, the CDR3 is TGTGCCAGCTCGGGACAGGGGAGCGGCAATCAGCCCCAGCATTTT.

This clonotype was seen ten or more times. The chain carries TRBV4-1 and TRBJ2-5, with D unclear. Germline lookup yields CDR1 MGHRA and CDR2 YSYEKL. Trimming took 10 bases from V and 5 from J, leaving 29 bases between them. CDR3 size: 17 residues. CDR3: CAITQGSADPPRETQYF. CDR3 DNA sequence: TGCGCCATCACTCAAGGCTCGGCGGACCCTCCTCGGGAGACCCAGTACTTC.

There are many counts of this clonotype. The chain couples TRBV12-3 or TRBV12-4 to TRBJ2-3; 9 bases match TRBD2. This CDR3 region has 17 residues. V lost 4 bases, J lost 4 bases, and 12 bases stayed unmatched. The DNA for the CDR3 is TGTGCCAGCAGTTCGAAAACGGGACTAGCAGACGCAGATACGCAGTATTTT. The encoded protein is CASSSKTGLADADTQYF.

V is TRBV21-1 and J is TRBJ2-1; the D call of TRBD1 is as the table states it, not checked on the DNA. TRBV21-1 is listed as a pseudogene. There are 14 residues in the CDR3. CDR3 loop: CASSKGQGGNEQFF. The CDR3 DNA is TGTGCCAGCAGCAAGGGACAGGGAGGTAATGAGCAGTTCTTC.

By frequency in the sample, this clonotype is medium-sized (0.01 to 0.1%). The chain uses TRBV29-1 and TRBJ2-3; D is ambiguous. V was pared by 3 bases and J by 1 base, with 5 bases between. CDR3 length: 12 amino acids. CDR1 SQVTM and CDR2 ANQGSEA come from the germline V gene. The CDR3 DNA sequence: TGCAGCGTTGAGGGCCGCACAGATACGCAGTATTTT. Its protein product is CSVEGRTDTQYF.

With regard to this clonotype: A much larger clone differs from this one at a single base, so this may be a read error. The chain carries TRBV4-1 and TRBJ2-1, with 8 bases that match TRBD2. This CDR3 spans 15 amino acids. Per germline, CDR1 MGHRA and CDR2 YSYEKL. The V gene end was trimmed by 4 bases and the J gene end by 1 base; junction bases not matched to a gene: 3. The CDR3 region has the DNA TGCGCCAGCAGCCGCGAGCGGGAGTCCTACAATGAGCAGTTCTTC. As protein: CASSRERESYNEQFF.

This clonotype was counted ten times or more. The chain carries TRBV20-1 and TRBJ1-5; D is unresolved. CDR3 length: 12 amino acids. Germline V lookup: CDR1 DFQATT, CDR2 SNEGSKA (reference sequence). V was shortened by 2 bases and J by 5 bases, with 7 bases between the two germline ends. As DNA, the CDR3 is TGCAGTGCTAGAATAACAGATCAGCCCCAGCATTTT. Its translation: CSARITDQPQHF.

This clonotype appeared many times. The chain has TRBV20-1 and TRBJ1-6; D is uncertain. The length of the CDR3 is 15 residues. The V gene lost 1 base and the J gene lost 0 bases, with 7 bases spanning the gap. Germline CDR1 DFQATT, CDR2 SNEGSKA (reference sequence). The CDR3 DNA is TGCAGTGCTAGAGGTGGGAGCTCCTATAATTCACCCCTCCACTTT. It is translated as CSARGGSSYNSPLHF.

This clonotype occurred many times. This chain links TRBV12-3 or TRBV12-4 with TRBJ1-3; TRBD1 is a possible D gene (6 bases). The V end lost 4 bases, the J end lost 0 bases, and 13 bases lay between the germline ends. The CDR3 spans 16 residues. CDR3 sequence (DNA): TGTGCCAGCAGTTCAGGACAGCGGATCTCTGGAAACACCATATATTTT. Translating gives CASSSGQRISGNTIYF.

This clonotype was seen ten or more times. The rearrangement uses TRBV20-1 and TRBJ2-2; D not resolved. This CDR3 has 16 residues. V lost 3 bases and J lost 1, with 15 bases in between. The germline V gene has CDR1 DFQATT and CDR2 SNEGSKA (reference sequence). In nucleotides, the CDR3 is TGCAGTGCTAGTCTAAATCCCGCAGGGAACACCGGGGAGCTGTTTTTT. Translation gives CSASLNPAGNTGELFF.

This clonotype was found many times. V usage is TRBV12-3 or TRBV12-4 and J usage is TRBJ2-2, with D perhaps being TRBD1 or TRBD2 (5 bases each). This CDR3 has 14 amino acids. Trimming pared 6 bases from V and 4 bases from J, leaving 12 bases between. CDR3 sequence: CASRFIGGTGELFF. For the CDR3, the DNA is TGTGCCAGCAGGTTTATTGGGGGCACCGGGGAGCTGTTTTTT.

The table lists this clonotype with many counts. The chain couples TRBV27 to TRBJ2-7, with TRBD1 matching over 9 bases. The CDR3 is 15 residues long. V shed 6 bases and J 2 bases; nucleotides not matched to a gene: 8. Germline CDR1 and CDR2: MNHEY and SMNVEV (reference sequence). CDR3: CASSPRGTGTYEQYF. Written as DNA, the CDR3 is TGTGCCAGCAGCCCGAGGGGGACAGGGACCTACGAGCAGTACTTC.

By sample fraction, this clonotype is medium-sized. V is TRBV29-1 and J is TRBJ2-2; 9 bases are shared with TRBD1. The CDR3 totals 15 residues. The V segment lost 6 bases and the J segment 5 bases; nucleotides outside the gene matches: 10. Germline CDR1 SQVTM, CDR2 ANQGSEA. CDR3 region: CSVRLQGALTGELFF. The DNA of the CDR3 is TGCAGCGTCCGCCTACAGGGGGCGCTGACCGGGGAGCTGTTTTTT.

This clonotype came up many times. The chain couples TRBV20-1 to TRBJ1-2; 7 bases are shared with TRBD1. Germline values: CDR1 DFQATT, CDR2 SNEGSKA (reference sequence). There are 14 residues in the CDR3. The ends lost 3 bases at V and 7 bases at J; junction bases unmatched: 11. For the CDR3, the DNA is TGCAGTGCTAGGGACCACAGGGGATTAAGTGGCTACACCTTC. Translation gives CSARDHRGLSGYTF.

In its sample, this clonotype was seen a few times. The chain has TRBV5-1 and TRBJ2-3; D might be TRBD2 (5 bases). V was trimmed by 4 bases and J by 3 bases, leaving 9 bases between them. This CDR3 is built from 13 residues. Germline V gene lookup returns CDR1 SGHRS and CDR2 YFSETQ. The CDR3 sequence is CASSGRRTDTQYF. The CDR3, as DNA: TGCGCCAGCAGCGGCAGGAGGACAGATACGCAGTATTTT.